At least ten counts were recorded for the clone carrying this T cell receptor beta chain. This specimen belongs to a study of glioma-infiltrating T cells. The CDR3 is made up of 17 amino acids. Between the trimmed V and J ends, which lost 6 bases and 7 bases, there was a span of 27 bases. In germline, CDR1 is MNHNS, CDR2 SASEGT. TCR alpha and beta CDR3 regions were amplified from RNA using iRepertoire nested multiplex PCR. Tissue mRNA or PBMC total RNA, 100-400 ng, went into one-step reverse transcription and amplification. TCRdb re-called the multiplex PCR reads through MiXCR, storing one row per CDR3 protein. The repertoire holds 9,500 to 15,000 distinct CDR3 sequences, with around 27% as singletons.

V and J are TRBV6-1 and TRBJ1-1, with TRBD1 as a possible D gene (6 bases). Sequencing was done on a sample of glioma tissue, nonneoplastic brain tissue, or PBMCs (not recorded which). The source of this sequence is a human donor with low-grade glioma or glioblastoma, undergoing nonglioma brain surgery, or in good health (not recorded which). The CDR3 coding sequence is TGTGCCAGCAGACGATTTGGGGCAGGGGTAGGTATCGGTGAAGCTTTCTTT. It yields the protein CASRRFGAGVGIGEAFF.